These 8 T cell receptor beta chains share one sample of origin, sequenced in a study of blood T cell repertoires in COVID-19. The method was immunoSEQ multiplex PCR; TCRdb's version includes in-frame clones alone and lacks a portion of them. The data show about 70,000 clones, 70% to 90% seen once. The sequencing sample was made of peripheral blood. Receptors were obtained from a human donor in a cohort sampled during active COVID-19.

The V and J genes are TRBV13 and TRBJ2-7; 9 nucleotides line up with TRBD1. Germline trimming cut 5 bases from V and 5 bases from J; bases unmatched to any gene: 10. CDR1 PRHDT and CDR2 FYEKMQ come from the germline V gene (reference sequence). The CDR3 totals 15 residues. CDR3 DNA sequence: TGTGCCAGCAGCGGCCTCGGGACAGGGATCCACGAGCAGTACTTC. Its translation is CASSGLGTGIHEQYF. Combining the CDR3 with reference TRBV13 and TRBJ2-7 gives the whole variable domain AAGVIQSPRHLIKEKRETATLKCYPIPRHDTVYWYQQGPGQDPQFLISFYEKMQSDKGSIPDRFSAQQFSDYHSELNMSSLELGDSALYFCASSGLGTGIHEQYFGPGTRLTVT.

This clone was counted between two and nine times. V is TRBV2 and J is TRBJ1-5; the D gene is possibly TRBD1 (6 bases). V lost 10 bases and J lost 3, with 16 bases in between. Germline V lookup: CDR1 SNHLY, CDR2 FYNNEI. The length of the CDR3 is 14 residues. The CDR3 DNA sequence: TGTGCCATACAGGTCGGGGACATCAATCAGCCCCAGCATTTT. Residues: CAIQVGDINQPQHF.

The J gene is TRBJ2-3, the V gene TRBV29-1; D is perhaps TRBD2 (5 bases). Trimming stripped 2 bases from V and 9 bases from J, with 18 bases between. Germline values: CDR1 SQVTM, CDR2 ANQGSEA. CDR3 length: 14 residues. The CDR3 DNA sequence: TGCAGCGTTGAATACTTGGCGGGCCTCAGGACGCAGTATTTT. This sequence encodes CSVEYLAGLRTQYF.

CDR3 DNA sequence: TGCGCCACCCGGACCGGGACAGTGAGCACAGATACGCAGTATTTT. This codes for CATRTGTVSTDTQYF. This chain connects TRBV5-1 to TRBJ2-3, with 7 positions matching TRBD1. CDR3 size: 15 residues. Germline CDR1 SGHRS, CDR2 YFSETQ. J was trimmed by 0 bases and V by 9 bases; bases with no gene match: 10.

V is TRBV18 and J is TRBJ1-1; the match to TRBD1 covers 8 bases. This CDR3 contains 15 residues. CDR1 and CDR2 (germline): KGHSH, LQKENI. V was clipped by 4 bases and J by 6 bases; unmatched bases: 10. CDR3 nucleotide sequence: TGTGCCAGCTCACTCTCAGGGGGCGCGAGCCCTGAAGCTTTCTTT. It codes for CASSLSGGASPEAFF.

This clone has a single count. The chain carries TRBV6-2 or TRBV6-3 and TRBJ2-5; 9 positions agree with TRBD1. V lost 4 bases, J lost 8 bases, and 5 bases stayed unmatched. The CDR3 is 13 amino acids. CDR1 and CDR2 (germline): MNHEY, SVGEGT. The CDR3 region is CASSSRDRATQYF. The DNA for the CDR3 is TGTGCCAGCAGTTCACGGGACAGGGCCACCCAGTACTTC.

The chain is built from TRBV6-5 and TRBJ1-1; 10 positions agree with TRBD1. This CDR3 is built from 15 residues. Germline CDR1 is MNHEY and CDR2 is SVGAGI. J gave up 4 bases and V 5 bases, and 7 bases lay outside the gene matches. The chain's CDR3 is CASSRTGTGVTEAFF. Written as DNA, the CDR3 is TGTGCCAGCAGTCGCACCGGGACAGGGGTCACTGAAGCTTTCTTT.

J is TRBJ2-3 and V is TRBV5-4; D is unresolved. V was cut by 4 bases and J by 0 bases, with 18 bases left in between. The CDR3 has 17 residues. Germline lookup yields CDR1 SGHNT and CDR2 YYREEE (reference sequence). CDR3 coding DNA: TGTGCCAGCAGCCCCCCTGAGCAGGCCCCAAGCACAGATACGCAGTATTTT. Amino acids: CASSPPEQAPSTDTQYF.